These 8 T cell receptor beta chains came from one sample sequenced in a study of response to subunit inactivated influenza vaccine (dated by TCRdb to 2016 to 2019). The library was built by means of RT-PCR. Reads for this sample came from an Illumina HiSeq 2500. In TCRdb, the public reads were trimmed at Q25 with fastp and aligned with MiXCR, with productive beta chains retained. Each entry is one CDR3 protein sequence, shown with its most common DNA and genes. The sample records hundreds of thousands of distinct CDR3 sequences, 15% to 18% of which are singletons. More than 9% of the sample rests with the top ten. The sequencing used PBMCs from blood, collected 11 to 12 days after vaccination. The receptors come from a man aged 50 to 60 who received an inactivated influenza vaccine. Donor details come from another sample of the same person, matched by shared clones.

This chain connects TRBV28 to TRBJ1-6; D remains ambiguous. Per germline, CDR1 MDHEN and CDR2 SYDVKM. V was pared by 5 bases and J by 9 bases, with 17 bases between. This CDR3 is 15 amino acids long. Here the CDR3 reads CASSLSRGWGSPLHF. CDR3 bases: TGTGCCAGCAGTCTATCACGGGGTTGGGGTTCACCCCTCCACTTT.

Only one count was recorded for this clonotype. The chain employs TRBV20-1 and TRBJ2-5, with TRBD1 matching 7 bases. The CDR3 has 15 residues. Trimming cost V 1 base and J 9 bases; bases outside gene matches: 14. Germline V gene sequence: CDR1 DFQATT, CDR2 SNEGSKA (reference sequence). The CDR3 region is CSARGAGGAGRPQYF. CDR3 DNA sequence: TGCAGTGCTAGAGGAGCAGGGGGTGCCGGGCGGCCCCAGTACTTC.

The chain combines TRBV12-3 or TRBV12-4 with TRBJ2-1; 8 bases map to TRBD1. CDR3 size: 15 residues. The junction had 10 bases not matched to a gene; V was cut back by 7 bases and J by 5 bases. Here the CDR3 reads CASIPVAGGHNEQFF. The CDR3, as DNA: TGTGCCAGCATCCCTGTGGCAGGGGGCCACAATGAGCAGTTCTTC.

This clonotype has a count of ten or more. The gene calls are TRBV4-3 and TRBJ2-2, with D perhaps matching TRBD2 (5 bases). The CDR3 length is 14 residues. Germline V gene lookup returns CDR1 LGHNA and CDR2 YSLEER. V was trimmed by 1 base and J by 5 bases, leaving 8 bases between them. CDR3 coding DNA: TGCGCCAGCAGCCAAGGTTCGGGAACCGGGGAGCTGTTTTTT. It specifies CASSQGSGTGELFF.

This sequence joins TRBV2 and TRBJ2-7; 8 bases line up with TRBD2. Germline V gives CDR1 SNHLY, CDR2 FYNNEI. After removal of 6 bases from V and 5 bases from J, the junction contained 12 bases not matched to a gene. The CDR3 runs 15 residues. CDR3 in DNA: TGTGCCAGCAGCCCGCCCTGGACTAGCACCGACGAGCAGTACTTC. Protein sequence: CASSPPWTSTDEQYF.

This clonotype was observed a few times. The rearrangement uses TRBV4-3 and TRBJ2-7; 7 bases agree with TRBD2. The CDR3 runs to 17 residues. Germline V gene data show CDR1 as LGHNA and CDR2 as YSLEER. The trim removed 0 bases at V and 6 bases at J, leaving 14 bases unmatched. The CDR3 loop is CASSQEWEGGPFGEQYF. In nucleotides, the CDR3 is TGCGCCAGCAGCCAAGAATGGGAGGGAGGGCCCTTCGGCGAGCAGTACTTC.

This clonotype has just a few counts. The CDR3 coding sequence is TGTGCCAGCAGCTCCGGGACACCTGATAATTCACCCCTCCACTTT. This sequence encodes CASSSGTPDNSPLHF. The chain uses TRBV5-6 and TRBJ1-6; D may be TRBD1 (6 bases). This CDR3 region has 15 residues. The V and J ends lost 3 bases and 5 bases respectively, with 12 bases between them. Germline V gene data show CDR1 as SGHDT and CDR2 as YYEEEE.

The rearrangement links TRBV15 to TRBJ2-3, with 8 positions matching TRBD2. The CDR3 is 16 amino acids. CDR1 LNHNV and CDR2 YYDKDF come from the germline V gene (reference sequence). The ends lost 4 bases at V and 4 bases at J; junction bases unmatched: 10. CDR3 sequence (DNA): TGTGCCACCAGCACCCTTCGGCGGGAGGAGGCAGATACGCAGTATTTT. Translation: CATSTLRREEADTQYF.